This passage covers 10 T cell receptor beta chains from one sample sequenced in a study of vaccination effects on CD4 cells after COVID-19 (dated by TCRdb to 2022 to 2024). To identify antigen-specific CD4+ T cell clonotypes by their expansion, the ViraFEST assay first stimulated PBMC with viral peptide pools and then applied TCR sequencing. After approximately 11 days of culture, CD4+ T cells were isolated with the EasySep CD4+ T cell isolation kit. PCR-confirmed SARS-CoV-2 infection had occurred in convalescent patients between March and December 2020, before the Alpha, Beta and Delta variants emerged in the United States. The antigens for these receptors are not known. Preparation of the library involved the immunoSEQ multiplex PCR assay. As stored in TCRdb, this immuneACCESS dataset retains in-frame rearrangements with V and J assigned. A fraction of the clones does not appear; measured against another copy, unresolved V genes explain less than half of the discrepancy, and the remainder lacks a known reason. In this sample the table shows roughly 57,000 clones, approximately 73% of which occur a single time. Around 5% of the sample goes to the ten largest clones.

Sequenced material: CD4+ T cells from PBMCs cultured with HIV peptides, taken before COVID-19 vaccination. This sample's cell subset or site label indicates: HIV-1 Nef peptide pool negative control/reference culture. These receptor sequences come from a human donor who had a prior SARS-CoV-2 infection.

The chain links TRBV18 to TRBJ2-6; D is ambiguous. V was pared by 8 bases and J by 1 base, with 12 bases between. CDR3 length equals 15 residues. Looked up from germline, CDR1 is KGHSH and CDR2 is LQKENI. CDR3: CASARGDSGANVLTF. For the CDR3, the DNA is TGTGCCAGCGCCCGTGGAGATTCTGGGGCCAACGTCCTGACTTTC.

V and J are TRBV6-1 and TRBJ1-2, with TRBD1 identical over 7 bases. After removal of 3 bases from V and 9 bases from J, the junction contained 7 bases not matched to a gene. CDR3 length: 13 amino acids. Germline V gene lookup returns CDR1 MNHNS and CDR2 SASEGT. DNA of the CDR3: TGTGCCAGCAGTGAGGCCCTGGACAGGAGCTACACCTTC. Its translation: CASSEALDRSYTF.

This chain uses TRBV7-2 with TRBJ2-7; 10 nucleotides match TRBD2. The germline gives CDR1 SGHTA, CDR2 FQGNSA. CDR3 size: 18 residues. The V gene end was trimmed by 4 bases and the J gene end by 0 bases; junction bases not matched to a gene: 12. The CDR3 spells CASSSRRTSGPSSYEQYF. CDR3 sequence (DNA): TGTGCCAGCAGCTCGCGTCGGACTAGCGGTCCTAGCTCCTACGAGCAGTACTTC.

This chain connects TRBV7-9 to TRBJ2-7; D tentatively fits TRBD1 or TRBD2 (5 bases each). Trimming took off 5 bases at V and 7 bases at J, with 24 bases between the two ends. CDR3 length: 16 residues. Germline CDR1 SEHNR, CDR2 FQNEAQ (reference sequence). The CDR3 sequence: CASSGRVGTELGEQYF. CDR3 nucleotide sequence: TGTGCCAGCAGCGGAAGAGTCGGGACGGAGCTAGGGGAGCAGTACTTC.

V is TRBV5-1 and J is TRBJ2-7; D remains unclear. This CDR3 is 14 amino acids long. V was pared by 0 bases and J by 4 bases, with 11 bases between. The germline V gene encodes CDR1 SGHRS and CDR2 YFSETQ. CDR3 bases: TGCGCCAGCAGCTTGGTCAGGTTGGGTTACGAGCAGTACTTC. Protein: CASSLVRLGYEQYF.

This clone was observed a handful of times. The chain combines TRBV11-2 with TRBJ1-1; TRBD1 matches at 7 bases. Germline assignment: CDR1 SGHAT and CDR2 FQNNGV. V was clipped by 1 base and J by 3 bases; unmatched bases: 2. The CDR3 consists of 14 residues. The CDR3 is CASSLGGGYTEAFF. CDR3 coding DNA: TGTGCCAGCAGCTTAGGAGGGGGCTACACTGAAGCTTTCTTT.

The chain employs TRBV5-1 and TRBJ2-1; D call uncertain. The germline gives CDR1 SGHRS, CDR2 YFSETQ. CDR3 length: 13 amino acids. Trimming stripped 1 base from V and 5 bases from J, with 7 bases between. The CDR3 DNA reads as TGCGCCAGCAGCTTGTCCCCGGACAATGAGCAGTTCTTC. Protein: CASSLSPDNEQFF.

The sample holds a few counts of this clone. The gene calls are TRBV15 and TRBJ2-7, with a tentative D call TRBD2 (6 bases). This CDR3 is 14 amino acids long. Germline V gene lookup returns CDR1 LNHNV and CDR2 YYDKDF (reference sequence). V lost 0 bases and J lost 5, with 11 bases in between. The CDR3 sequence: CATSRDLLAHEQYF. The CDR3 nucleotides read TGTGCCACCAGCAGAGATTTACTAGCCCACGAGCAGTACTTC.

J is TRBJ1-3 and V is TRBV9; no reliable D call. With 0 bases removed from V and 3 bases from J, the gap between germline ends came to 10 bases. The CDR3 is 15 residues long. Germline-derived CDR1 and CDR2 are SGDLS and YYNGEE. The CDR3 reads CASSVDGPGGNTIYF. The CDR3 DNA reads TGTGCCAGCAGCGTAGATGGTCCGGGTGGAAACACCATATATTTT.

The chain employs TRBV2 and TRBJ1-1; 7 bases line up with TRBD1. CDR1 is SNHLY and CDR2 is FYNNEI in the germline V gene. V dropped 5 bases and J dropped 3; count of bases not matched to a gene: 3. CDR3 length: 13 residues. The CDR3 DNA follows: TGTGCCAGCAGTACAGGGGAGGACACTGAAGCTTTCTTT. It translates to CASSTGEDTEAFF.